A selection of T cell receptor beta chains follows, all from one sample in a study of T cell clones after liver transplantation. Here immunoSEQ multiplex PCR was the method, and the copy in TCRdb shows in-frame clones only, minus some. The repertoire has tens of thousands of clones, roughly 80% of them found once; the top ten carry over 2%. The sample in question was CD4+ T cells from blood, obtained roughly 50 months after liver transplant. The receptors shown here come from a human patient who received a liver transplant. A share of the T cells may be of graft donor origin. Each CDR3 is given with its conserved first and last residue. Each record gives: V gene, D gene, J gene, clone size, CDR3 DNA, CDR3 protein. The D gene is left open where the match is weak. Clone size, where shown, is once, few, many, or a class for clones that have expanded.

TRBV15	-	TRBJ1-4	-	TGTGCCACCAGTGGGTCCGGGGGCTTAGGGGCTAATGAAAAACTGTTTTTT	CATSGSGGLGANEKLFF
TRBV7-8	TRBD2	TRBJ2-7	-	TGTGCCAGCAGCCCCCAGGCTAGCGGGATTAACGAGCAGTACTTC	CASSPQASGINEQYF
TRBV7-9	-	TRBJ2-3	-	TGTGCCAGCAGCCCCGAAGGACTCACAGATACGCAGTATTTT	CASSPEGLTDTQYF
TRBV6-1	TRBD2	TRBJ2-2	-	TGTGCCAGCGAGAACTTAGCGGGATCCACCGGGGAGCTGTTTTTT	CASENLAGSTGELFF
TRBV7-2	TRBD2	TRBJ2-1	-	TGTGCCAGCAGCCCCGGACTAGCGGGACCCTACGATGAGCAGTTCTTC	CASSPGLAGPYDEQFF
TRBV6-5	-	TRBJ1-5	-	TGTGCCAGCAGTTACTCCCGGGGGGAGCAGCCCCAGCATTTT	CASSYSRGEQPQHF
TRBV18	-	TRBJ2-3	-	TGTGCCAGCTCTCAGGGACTGGGGGCTAGCACAGATACGCAGTATTTT	CASSQGLGASTDTQYF
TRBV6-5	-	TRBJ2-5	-	TGTGCCAGCAGTTACTCCAGACAAGAGACCCAGTACTTC	CASSYSRQETQYF
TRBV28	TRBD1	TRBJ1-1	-	TGTGCCAGCAGCCGACAGGGCTCTGAAGCTTTCTTT	CASSRQGSEAFF
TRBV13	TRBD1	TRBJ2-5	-	TGTGCCAGCAGCTTACCAGGACAGGGAAAGACCCAGTACTTC	CASSLPGQGKTQYF
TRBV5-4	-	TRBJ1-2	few	TGTGCCAGCACCGGCTCTTGGGGCGGCTACACCTTC	CASTGSWGGYTF
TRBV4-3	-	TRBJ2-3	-	TGCGCCAGCAGCCAATTTTCGCTAGATACGCAGTATTTT	CASSQFSLDTQYF
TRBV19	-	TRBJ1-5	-	TGTGCCAGTAGCATTGAAGGTCAGCCCCAGCATTTT	CASSIEGQPQHF
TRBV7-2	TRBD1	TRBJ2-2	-	TGTGCCAGCAGCCCCCGGACAGGGGACTCCGGGGAGCTGTTTTTT	CASSPRTGDSGELFF
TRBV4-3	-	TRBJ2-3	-	TGCGCCAGCAGCCAGTCAGACAGCAGCACAGATACGCAGTATTTT	CASSQSDSSTDTQYF
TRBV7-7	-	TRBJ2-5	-	TGTGCCAGCAGCTTAGGGGGTGGTGCGGAGACCCAGTACTTC	CASSLGGGAETQYF
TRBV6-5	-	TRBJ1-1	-	TGTGCCAGCAGTTACTCGAACAGGAACACTGAAGCTTTCTTT	CASSYSNRNTEAFF
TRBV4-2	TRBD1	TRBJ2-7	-	TGTGCCAGCAGCCAGAGGGGACAGGCTGCCTACGAGCAGTACTTC	CASSQRGQAAYEQYF
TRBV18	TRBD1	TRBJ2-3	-	TGTGCCAGCTCACCACGAGGTCTAGGACACAGGGGTACGGATACACAAGATACGCAGTATTTT	CASSPRGLGHRGTDTQDTQYF
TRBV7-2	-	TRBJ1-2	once	TGTGCCAGCACCAGCAACTATGGCTACACCTTC	CASTSNYGYTF
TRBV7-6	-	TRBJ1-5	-	TGTGCCAGCAGCTTCGGGTCCCATCAGCCCCAGCATTTT	CASSFGSHQPQHF
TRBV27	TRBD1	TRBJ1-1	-	TGTGCCAGCAGTTTATCGGTCAGGGGGGAAGCTTTCTTT	CASSLSVRGEAFF
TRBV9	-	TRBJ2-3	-	TGTGCCAGCAGCGCGGGCGTAGGGCAGGCGGATACGCAGTATTTT	CASSAGVGQADTQYF
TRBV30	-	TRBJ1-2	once	TGTGCCTCTTCTGGGGGGTTGGGGAACTATGGCTACACCTTC	CASSGGLGNYGYTF
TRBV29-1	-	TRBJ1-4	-	TGCAGCGCCCGCGATAATGAAAAACTGTTTTTT	CSARDNEKLFF
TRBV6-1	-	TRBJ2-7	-	TGTGCCAGCAGTAAAGACATTCCCTACGAGCAGTACTTC	CASSKDIPYEQYF
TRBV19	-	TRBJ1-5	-	TGTGCCAGTAGCCAGACTACAGGGTCAGGTCAGCCCCAGCATTTT	CASSQTTGSGQPQHF
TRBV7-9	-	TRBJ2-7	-	TGTGCCAGCAGCTTAGAGGTTTACGAGCAGTACTTC	CASSLEVYEQYF
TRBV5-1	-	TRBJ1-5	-	TGCGCCAGCAGCCCGGGTGGGGGTAAGGGTCAGCCCCAGCATTTT	CASSPGGGKGQPQHF
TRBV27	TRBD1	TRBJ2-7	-	TGTGCCAGCAGTCCCGACAGGGCCCACGAGCAGTACTTC	CASSPDRAHEQYF
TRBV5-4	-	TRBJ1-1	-	TGTGCCAGCAGAGCGGGGGGACATACCACACTGGAAGCTTTCTTT	CASRAGGHTTLEAFF
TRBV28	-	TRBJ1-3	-	TGTGCCAGCAGTTCGGGCAACTTAAGAGTTTTCTCTGGAAACACCATATATTTT	CASSSGNLRVFSGNTIYF
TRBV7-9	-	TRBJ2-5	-	TGTGCCAGCAGCTTAGTCAGCGGGTTCTACCAAGAGACCCAGTACTTC	CASSLVSGFYQETQYF
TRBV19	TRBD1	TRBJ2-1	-	TGTGCCAGTAGTATTCATGGACAGGACCCCCAATACCCGTTCTTC	CASSIHGQDPQYPFF
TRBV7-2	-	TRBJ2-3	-	TGTGCCAGCAGCGACCCGGGACAAGTCACAGATACGCAGTATTTT	CASSDPGQVTDTQYF
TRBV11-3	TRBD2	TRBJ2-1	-	TGTGCCAGCAGCTTAGGACTAGCGGGGGTTGACAATGAGCAGTTCTTC	CASSLGLAGVDNEQFF
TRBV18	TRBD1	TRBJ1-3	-	TGTGCCAGCTCACCACGGACAGGCGACTCTGGAAACACCATATATTTT	CASSPRTGDSGNTIYF
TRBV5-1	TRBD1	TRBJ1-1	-	TGCGCCAGCAGCACCTACTCAGGGGGAGGCTCTGAAGCTTTCTTT	CASSTYSGGGSEAFF
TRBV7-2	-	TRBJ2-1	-	TGTGCCAGCAGCCGTTCGGTTGGGGACTTAGAGCAGTTCTTC	CASSRSVGDLEQFF
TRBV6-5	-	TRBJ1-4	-	TGTGCCAGCAGTCGAGACGGCGATGAAAAACTGTTTTTT	CASSRDGDEKLFF
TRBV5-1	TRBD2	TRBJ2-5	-	TGCGCCAGCGGACTAGCGGGAGGCCCCTACCAAGAGACCCAGTACTTC	CASGLAGGPYQETQYF
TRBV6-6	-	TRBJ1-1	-	TGTGCCAGCAGTTACAACAGGAGGGGTATGCACACTGAAGCTTTCTTT	CASSYNRRGMHTEAFF
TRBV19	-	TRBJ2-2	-	TGTGCCAGTAGTAACGGTAGAGACGGGGAGCTGTTTTTT	CASSNGRDGELFF
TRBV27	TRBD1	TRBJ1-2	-	TGTGCCAGCAGTTCCCAATTCAGGGGACAGTCGTATGGATCCTACACCTTC	CASSSQFRGQSYGSYTF
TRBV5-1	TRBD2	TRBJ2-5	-	TGCGCCAGCAGCTTGGCCGGGGGGAGCGGGCAGGAGACCCAGTACTTC	CASSLAGGSGQETQYF
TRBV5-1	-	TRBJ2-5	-	TGCGCCAGCAGCTTGGCCGGAGGAGGGAATAAAGAGACCCAGTACTTC	CASSLAGGGNKETQYF
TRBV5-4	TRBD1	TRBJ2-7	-	TGTGCCAGCAGCTTGGGACAGGGGGAAGCCTACGAGCAGTACTTC	CASSLGQGEAYEQYF
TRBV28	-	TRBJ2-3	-	TGTGCCAGCAGTGACAGGCAGGGTACGGCAGATACGCAGTATTTT	CASSDRQGTADTQYF
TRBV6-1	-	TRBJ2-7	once	TGTGCCAGCAGTGAATCGGTCTACGGGTACGAGCAGTACTTC	CASSESVYGYEQYF
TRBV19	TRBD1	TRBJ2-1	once	TGTGCCAGTAGCCCCGGGACAGGGGATGAGCAGTTCTTC	CASSPGTGDEQFF
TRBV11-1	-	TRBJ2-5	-	TGTGCCAGCAGCCAATCAGGGGCAGAGACCCAGTACTTC	CASSQSGAETQYF
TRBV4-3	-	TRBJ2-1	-	TGCGCCAGCAGCCCCCGAGGACAGTCTCGGGAGCAGTTCTTC	CASSPRGQSREQFF